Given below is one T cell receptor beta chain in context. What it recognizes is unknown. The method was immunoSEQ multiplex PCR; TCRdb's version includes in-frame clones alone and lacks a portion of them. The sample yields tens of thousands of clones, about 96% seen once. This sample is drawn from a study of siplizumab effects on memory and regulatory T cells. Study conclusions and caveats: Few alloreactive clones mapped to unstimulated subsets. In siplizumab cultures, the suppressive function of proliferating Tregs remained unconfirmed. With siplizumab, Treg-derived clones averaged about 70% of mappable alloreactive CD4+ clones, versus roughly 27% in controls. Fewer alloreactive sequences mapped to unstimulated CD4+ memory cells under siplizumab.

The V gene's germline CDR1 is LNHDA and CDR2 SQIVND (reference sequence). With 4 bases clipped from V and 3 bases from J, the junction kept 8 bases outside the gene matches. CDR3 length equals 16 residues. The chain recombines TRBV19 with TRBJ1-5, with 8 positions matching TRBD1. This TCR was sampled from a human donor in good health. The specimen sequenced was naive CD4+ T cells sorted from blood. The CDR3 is CASSSQRDRYNQPQHF. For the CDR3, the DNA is TGTGCCAGTAGTAGTCAGAGGGACAGGTACAATCAGCCCCAGCATTTT.